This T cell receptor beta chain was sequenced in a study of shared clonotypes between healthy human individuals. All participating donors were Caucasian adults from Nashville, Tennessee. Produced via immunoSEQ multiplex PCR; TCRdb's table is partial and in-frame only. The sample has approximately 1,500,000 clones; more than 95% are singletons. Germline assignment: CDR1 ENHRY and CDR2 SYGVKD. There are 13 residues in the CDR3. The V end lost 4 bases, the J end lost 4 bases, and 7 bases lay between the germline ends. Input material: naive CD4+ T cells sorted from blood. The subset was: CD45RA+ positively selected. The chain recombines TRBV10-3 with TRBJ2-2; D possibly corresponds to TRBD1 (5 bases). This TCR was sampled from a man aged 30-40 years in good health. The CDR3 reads CAISGQITGELFF. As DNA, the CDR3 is TGTGCCATCAGTGGACAGATCACCGGGGAGCTGTTTTTT.